Only one count was recorded for the clone carrying this T cell receptor beta chain. This sample is part of a study of blood T cell repertoires in COVID-19. Study information: Samples taken during acute and convalescent COVID-19 were collected in the United States, Italy and Spain. In each case, the material was cDNA or gDNA derived from T cells, B-cell-depleted T cells, or PBMCs.

Under the authors' procedure: Researchers report that nucleated cell counts were estimated from reference gene primer amplification. Sequencing used immunoSEQ multiplex PCR; TCRdb keeps in-frame clones, though not all of them. That table gives V, J and clone size, and the DNA gave D and trimming. This sample has 200,000 to 300,000 clones, with nearly 90% found just once. V lost 7 bases and J 3 bases, leaving 31 bases between the germline ends. The CDR3 extends over 20 amino acids. Germline V gene lookup returns CDR1 MRHNA and CDR2 SNTAGT. The sample comprised peripheral blood. The clonotype was recovered from a man between 18 and 29 years old with active or convalescent COVID-19. V gene TRBV6-4 combines with J gene TRBJ1-5; TRBD1 is a possible D gene (5 bases). The DNA of the CDR3 is TGTGCCAGCACGAACAGGTCTATGGTCTCCCTTGAAACAGTCAATCAGCCCCAGCATTTT. Its protein product is CASTNRSMVSLETVNQPQHF.